The entry below gives a single T cell receptor (beta chain) sequence along with its context. This clonotype came up many times. Which antigen it targets is not known. There are no base qualities to consult, and no much larger clone falls within one base. This sample is part of a study of T cells in Graves' hyperthyroidism and ophthalmopathy (dated by TCRdb to between 2019 and 2020). As for the study more broadly: Peripheral blood was collected at initial diagnosis, before any treatment. In over five Graves' hyperthyroidism patients, the study also compared T-cell repertoires from thyroid tissue with T-cell repertoires from blood. The paper describes TCR Vbeta CDR3 sequencing of around 140 peripheral blood samples, made up of 43 ophthalmopathy patients, some 76 hyperthyroidism patients and 17 progressor patients. After blood sampling, hyperthyroidism patients were treated with methimazole at a starting dose of 30 mg daily, and ophthalmopathy patients were treated with high-dose intravenous methylprednisolone. Whether ophthalmopathy could be predicted prospectively was tested in an independent validation cohort made up of 18 hyperthyroidism patients plus 17 patients who later progressed to ophthalmopathy. The 90 to 100 discovery patients were randomly divided into training and test sets at a 7:3 ratio. TCR V-J signatures able to tell the groups apart were searched for in a discovery cohort of about a hundred patients, of whom more than 40 had Graves' ophthalmopathy and some 60 had stable Graves' hyperthyroidism.

The research as a whole found: A 13 V-J signature model separated ophthalmopathy from stable hyperthyroidism, with about 88% sensitivity and roughly 81% specificity in cross-validation and 80%/75% in testing. Most expanded thyroid clonotypes (frequency above 0.001) were also detected in blood, a finding suggesting that blood repertoires may reflect thyroid immune responses. In validation, the model predicted progression to ophthalmopathy with around 71% sensitivity and 72% to 85% specificity, a median of about six months before onset. Sample size was not statistically predetermined, and investigators were not blinded to group allocation.

Per the germline V gene, MDHEN is the CDR1 and SYDVKM is the CDR2. Trimming takes 7 bases from V and 3 bases from J, and the germline ends sit 15 bases apart. Taken from cysteine to phenylalanine, the CDR3 has 14 residues. The retained sequence is limited to the CDR3, 42 bases, with the frame set at the first base. The TCR beta CDR3 regions were amplified from RNA transcripts. The TCR CDR3 was subjected to a first round of RT-PCR using the HTBI primer set and the Qiagen OneStep RT-PCR kit. Libraries were constructed in a second round of multiplex PCR, after which size selection and purification were performed. Paired-end sequencing of the libraries was performed with 100 bp reads on an Illumina HiSeq2000. Per the source publication's procedure: SOAPnuke was used to process the raw data, removing reads that contained adapters or uncalled bases, had a mean Phred below 15, or lacked an exact match to the constant primer or identifier. High-quality paired reads were merged with COPE v1.2.5, and unique nucleotide sequences were defined as clonotypes. MiTCR v1.1 was used to align clonotypes to the IMGT TRBV, TRBD and TRBJ reference segments. The analysis was restricted to V-J combinations with a frequency above 0.0001, which together covered about 99% of the repertoires. A TCS score was defined as the ratio of F50 (clonal expansion) to E x V (chaos), with BLOSUM62-based TCRdist applied between CDR3 peptides within each V-J. Welch's t-statistics and random forest reduced roughly 500 V-J features to roughly 13, which were used in a naive Bayes classifier (R e1071). In TCRdb, the public reads were trimmed at Q25 with fastp and aligned with MiXCR, with productive beta chains retained. One record per CDR3 amino acid sequence lists the most common genes and DNA. In this record, the V and J calls reflect TCRdb's handling and not the investigators' own analysis. This sample holds about 270,000 distinct CDR3 sequences; over 20% were observed only once. The top ten clonotypes cover around 64% of the sample.

Moderately to severely active disease, a Clinical Activity Score of at least 3, a NOSPECS grade of at least 4, and a duration under 3 months were present in ophthalmopathy patients. Exclusion was applied to patients with uncontrolled infections, other autoimmune diseases, pregnancy or lactation. Diagnoses relied on clinical symptoms, serum thyroxine and TRAb, thyroid ultrasound and orbital computed tomography. Ficoll-Paque density gradient centrifugation was used to isolate PBMCs from about 10 ml of fresh peripheral blood. Trizol reagent was used to extract total RNA, and RNA quality was then checked on an Agilent 2100 Bioanalyzer.

This TCR was sampled from a man in his thirties or forties with Graves' ophthalmopathy. Material for sequencing was blood. In this chain, TRBV28 is recombined with TRBJ1-1; a tentative D call is TRBD1 (6 bases match). The nucleotide sequence reads TGTGCCAGCATTGACGGGGGGGCCTACACTGAAGCTTTCTTT. It specifies CASIDGGAYTEAFF.